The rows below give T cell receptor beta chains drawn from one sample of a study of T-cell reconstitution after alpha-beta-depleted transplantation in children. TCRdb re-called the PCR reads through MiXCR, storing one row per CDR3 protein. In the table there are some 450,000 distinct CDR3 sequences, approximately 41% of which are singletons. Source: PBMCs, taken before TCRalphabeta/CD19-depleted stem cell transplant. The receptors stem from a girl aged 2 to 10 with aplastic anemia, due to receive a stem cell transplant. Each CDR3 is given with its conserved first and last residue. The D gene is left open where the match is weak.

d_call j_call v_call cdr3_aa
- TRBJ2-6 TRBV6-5 CASSYRFKSSGANVLTF
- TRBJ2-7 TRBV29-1 CSVEDRHTYEQYF
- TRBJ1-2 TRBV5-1 CASSFPDANYGYTF
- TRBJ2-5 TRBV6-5 CASSSTLRETQYF
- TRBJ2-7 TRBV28 CASSFLAGVDYEQYF
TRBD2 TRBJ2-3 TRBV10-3 CAISDLGGTTDTQYF
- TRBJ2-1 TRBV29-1 CSVEDWQDNEQFF
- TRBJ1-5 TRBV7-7 CASSFTGPDSGNQPQHF
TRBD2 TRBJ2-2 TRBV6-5 CASSWGGTGELFF
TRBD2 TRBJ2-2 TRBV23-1 CASSQLKELAGYFTGELFF
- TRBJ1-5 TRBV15 CATSRDGNGNQPQHF
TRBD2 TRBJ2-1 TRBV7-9 CASSSFPSGSVEQFF
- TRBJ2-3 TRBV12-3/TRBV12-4 CASSLPHLGRGTTDTQYF
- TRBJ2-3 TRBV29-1 CSVVPGTAIETQYF
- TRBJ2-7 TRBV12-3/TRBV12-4 CASSFWGEGSRGQYF
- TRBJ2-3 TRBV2 CASSVGEFGNTQYF
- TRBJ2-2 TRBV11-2 CASSFLLSGNTGELFF
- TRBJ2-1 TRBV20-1 CSAGPKRGIYNEQFF
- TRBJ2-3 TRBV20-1 CSARDHQNTQYF
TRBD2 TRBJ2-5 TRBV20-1 CSARVTSGRGETQYF
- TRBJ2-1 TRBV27 CASSLSMMWDSQGSSYNEQFF
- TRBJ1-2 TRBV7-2 CASSLAPRANYGYTF
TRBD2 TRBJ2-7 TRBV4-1 CASSQALAGVSSYEQYF
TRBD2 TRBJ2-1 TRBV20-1 CSARDPSGSGFNEQFF
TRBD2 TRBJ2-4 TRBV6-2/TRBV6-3 CASLGLAGVVDKNIQYF
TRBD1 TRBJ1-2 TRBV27 CASKLQGARGYGYTF
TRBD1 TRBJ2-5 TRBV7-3 CASSSTGAGETQYF